The source of this T cell receptor beta chain is a study of post-analysis software for immune sequencing data. Study in general: Relapsing-remitting, secondary progressive and progressive-relapsing multiple sclerosis courses were included.

cDNA libraries for TCR beta contained unique molecular identifiers. The yield from about 1 to 10 million T cells was roughly 500,000 cDNA molecules in total. TCRdb itself ran the PCR reads through MiXCR, one entry per CDR3 protein. Of more than 450,000 distinct CDR3 sequences detected, 44% appear once; the ten largest clones hold about 1.5%. This clonotype showed up just a few times. Its specificity is unknown. Findings of the study overall: Significantly decreased normalized Chao1 diversity was recorded for multiple sclerosis patients relative to controls. The authors found that F measure strongly co-clustered same-batch samples.

This receptor was identified in a girl under 18 with multiple sclerosis. Sequencing was carried out using blood.

Here the CDR3 reads CASSQPVFYNEQFF. CDR3 bases: TGTGCCAGCAGTCAGCCCGTTTTTTACAATGAGCAGTTCTTC. V is TRBV12-3 or TRBV12-4 and J is TRBJ2-1; D gene ambiguous. The CDR3 loop spans 14 amino acids. Trimming removed 5 bases from V and 4 bases from J, with 12 bases in between.